The T cell receptor (beta chain) described here comes from a study of beta chain features in type 1 diabetes. This clone showed up just a few times. This CDR3 is 13 amino acids long. The V end lost 3 bases, the J end lost 2 bases, and 8 bases lay between the germline ends. Germline V CDR1 and CDR2: SQVTM, ANQGSEA. What was sequenced were expressed TCRB transcripts, since all of the isolated RNA had been reverse transcribed. The repertoire was sequenced with immunoSEQ multiplex PCR; TCRdb's copy has only in-frame clones and lacks some. This table holds about 180,000 clones, about an eighth found once. The source is a young woman in good health. The chain uses TRBV29-1 and TRBJ1-3; D unclear. Input material: central memory CD4+ T cells from blood. The CDR3: CSVDKLAGNTIYF. The CDR3 DNA is TGCAGCGTTGATAAGTTAGCTGGAAACACCATATATTTT.